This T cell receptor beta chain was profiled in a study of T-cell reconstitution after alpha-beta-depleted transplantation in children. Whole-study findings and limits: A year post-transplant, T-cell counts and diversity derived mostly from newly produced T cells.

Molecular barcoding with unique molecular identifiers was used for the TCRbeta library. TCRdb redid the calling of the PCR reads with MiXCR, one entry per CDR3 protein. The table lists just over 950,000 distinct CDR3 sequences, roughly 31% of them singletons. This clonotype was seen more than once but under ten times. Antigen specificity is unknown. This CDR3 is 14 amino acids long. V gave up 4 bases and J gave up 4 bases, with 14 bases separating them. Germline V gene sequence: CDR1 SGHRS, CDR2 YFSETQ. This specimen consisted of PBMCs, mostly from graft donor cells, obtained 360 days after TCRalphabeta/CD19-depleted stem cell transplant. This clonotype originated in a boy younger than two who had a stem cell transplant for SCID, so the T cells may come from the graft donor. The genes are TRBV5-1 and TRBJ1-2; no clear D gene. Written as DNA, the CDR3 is TGCGCCAGCAGCCGACTTGAGGTTGGCTATGGCTACACCTTC. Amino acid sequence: CASSRLEVGYGYTF.